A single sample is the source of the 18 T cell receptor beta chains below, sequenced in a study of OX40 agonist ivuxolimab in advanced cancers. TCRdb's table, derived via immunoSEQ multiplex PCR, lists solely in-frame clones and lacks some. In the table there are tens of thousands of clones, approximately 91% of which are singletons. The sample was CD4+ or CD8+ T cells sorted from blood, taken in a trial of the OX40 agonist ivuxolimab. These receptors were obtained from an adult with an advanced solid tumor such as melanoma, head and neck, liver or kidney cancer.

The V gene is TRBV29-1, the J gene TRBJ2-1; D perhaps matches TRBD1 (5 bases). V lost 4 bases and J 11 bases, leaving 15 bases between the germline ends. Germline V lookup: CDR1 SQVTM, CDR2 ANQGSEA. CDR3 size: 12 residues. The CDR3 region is CSVATPGRKQFF. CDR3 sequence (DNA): TGCAGCGTTGCCACCCCAGGGCGAAAGCAGTTCTTC.

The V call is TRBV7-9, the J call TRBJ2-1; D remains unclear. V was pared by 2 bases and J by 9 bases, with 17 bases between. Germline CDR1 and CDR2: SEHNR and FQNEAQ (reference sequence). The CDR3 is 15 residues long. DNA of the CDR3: TGTGCCAGCAGCTTAATGGGCGAAGAAGGATCTGAGCAGTTCTTC. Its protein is CASSLMGEEGSEQFF.

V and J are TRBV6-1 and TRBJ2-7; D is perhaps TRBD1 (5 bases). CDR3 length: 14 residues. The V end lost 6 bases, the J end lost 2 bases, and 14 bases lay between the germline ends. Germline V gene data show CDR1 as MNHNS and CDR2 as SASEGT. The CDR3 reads CASSPDMWTYEQYF. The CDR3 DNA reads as TGTGCCAGCAGCCCGGACATGTGGACCTACGAGCAGTACTTC.

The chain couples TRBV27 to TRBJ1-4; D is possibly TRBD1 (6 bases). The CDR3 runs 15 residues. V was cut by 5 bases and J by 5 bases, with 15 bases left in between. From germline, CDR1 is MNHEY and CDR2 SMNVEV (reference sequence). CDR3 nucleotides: TGTGCCAGCAGTCTACAGGGTACCCGAAATGAAAAACTGTTTTTT. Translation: CASSLQGTRNEKLFF. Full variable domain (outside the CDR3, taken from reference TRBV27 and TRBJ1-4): EAQVTQNPRYLITVTGKKLTVTCSQNMNHEYMSWYRQDPGLGLRQIYYSMNVEVTDKGDVPEGYKVSRKEKRNFPLILESPSPNQTSLYFCASSLQGTRNEKLFFGSGTQLSVL.

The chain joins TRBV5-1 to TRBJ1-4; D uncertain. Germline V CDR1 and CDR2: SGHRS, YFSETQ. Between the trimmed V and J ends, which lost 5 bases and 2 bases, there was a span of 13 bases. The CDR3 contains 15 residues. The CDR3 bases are TGCGCCAGCAGGGATACCGGTGCTACTAATGAAAAACTGTTTTTT. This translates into CASRDTGATNEKLFF.

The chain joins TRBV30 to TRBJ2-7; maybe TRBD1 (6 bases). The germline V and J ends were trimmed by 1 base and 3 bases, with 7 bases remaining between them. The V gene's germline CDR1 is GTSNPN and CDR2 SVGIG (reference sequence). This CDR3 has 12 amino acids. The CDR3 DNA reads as TGTGCCTGGAGTGCACAGGGCTACGAGCAGTACTTC. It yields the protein CAWSAQGYEQYF.

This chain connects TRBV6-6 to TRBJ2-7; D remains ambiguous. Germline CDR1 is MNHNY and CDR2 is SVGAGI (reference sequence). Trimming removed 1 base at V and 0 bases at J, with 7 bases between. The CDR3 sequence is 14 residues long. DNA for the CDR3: TGTGCCAGCAGTTACTTTGGACCCTCCTACGAGCAGTACTTC. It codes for CASSYFGPSYEQYF.

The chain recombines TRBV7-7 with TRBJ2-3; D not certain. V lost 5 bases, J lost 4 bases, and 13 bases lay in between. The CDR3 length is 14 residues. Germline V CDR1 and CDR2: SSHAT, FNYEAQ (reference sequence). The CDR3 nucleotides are TGTGCCAGCAGCCTGGGGATTGGCGCAGATACGCAGTATTTT. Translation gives CASSLGIGADTQYF.

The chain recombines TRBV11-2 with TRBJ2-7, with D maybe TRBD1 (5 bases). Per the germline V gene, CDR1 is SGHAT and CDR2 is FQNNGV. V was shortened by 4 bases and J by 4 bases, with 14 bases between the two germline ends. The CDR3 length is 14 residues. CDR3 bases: TGTGCCAGCAGCTCATCACCAGGGTCGTACGAGCAGTACTTC. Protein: CASSSSPGSYEQYF.

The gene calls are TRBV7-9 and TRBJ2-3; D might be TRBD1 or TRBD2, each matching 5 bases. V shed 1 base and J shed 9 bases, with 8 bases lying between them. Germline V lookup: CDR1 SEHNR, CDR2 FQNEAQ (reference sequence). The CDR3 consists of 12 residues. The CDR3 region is CASSLVWDTQYF. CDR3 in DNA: TGTGCCAGCAGCTTAGTTTGGGACACGCAGTATTTT.

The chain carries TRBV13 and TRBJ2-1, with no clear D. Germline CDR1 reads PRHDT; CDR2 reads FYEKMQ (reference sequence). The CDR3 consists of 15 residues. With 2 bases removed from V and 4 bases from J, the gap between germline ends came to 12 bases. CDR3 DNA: TGTGCCAGCAGCTTACGGCTGGAACATTACAATGAGCAGTTCTTC. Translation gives CASSLRLEHYNEQFF.

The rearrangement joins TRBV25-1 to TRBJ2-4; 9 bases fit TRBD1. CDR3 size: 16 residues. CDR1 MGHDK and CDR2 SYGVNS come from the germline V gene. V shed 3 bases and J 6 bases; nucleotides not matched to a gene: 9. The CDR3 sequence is CASSDAGQGRGNIQYF. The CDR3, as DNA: TGTGCCAGCAGTGATGCGGGACAGGGTAGAGGAAACATTCAGTACTTC.

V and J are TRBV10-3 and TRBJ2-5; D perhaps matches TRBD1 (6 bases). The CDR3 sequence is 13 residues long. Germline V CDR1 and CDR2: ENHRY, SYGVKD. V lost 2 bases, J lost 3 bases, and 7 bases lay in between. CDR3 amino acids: CAISERTEETQYF. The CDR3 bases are TGTGCCATCAGTGAGCGGACAGAAGAGACCCAGTACTTC.

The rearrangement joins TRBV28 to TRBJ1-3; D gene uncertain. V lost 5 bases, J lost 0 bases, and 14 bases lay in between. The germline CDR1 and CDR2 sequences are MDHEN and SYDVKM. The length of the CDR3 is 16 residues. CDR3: CASSPHDSYSGNTIYF. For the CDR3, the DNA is TGTGCCAGCAGTCCCCATGACTCCTACTCTGGAAACACCATATATTTT. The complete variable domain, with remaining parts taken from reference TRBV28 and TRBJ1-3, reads DVKVTQSSRYLVKRTGEKVFLECVQDMDHENMFWYRQDPGLGLRLIYFSYDVKMKEKGDIPEGYSVSREKKERFSLILESASTNQTSMYLCASSPHDSYSGNTIYFGEGSWLTVV.

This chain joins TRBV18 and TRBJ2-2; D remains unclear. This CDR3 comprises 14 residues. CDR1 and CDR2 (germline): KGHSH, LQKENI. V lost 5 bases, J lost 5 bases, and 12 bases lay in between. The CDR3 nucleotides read TGTGCCAGCTCAAATGCGAGACGGACCGGGGAGCTGTTTTTT. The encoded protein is CASSNARRTGELFF.

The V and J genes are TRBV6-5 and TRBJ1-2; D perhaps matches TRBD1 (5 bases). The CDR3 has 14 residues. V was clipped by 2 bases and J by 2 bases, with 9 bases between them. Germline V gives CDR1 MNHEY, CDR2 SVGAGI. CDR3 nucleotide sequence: TGTGCCAGCAGTTACAGGGGTTTCAACTATGGCTACACCTTC. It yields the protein CASSYRGFNYGYTF.

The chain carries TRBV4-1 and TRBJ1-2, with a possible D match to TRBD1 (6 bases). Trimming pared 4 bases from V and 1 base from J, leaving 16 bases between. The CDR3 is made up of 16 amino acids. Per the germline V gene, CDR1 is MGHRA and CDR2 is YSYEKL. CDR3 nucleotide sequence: TGCGCCAGCAGCCCTCCGGCAGGGGCGGGTAACTATGGCTACACCTTC. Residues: CASSPPAGAGNYGYTF.

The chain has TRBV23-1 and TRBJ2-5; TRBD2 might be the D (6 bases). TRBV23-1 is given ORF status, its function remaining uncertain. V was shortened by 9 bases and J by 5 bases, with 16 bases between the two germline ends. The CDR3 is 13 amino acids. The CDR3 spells CARPKDGGETQYF. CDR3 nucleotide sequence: TGCGCCAGACCCAAAGATGGGGGGGAGACCCAGTACTTC.